Listed below are T cell receptor beta chains from one sample, sequenced in a study of blood T cell repertoires in COVID-19. Assay: immunoSEQ multiplex PCR; the TCRdb copy retains only in-frame clones and omits some. The sample lists about 160,000 clones, 87% occurring once. The specimen was peripheral blood. The receptors were gathered from a woman aged 55-75 years who had recovered from COVID-19. The CDR3 runs from the conserved cysteine through the conserved F or W.

V gene	CDR3 protein
TRBV5-6	CASSPDTKNYGYTF
TRBV7-2	CASSLRGLDTGELFF
TRBV9	CASSVGIGGALEPQYF
TRBV14	CASSPLRGGSTDTQYF
TRBV12-2	CASRLDGTSGGLIQETQYF
TRBV19	CASSGYGYTF
TRBV29-1	CSGGQGASEQYF
TRBV28	CASRGSAYEQYF
TRBV27	CASRTSGGNHNEQFF
TRBV11-2	CASSLQRSANTGELFF
TRBV20-1	CSAGQLNTIYF
TRBV3-1/TRBV3-2	CASSQAQDRGKLFF
TRBV5-1	CASSLAGFDQPQHF
TRBV7-9	CASSAGTGNTGELFF
TRBV3-1/TRBV3-2	CASSQATPGDSPLHF
TRBV11-2	CASSSLSVGSRELFF
TRBV19	CATGQGANSPLHF
TRBV6-5	CASSRTQGADTQYF
TRBV28	CASSSASGGQETQYF
TRBV2	CASSFRDRGTDTQYF
TRBV3-1/TRBV3-2	CASSQGTVSSYNEQFF
TRBV4-1	CASSQLATYQETQYF
TRBV29-1	CSADPGTGVGAFF
TRBV6-6	CAVGGSPYEQYF
TRBV5-1	CASSRGTGGNTQYF
TRBV28	CASSLGRATNGYTF
TRBV28	CASSTPELGQGANQPQHF
TRBV5-1	CASSLGAGGLTDTQYF
TRBV29-1	CSVKTQGYEQYF
TRBV3-1/TRBV3-2	CASSSQGSPTEAFF
TRBV28	CASSYGGQGEKLFF
TRBV5-5	CASSSEWGADTQYF
TRBV19	CASSARGGIDTEAFF
TRBV2	CASRTTGPFEAFF
TRBV5-6	CASSPVVSNTEAFF
TRBV5-1	CASSLDITAEAFF
TRBV19	CASIWDSNMNTEAFF
TRBV9	CASSFLGSGGGELFF
TRBV5-1	CASSLEGRVEQYF
TRBV18	CASSPFPRAHGYTF
TRBV5-1	CASSWDRVGSPLHF
TRBV7-9	CASSPGTAKTDTQYF
TRBV3-1/TRBV3-2	CASSQVSDYGYTF